One and the same sample provided the 3 T cell receptor beta chains below, sequenced in a study of prognosis after radiotherapy for stage I lung cancer. The authors amplified TCR beta CDR3 from genomic DNA using two-round multiplex PCR. Amplification in first-round PCR relied on primers specific to each TRBV and TRBJ gene. One entry per CDR3 protein, called by TCRdb with MiXCR from the multiplex PCR reads. The sample yields tens of thousands of distinct CDR3 sequences, around two fifths seen once. Sequences were derived from PBMCs, sampled before or after stereotactic body radiation therapy (not recorded which). Receptor source: a donor aged 50 or older with non-small cell lung cancer.

This clonotype has just a few counts. Just one base apart from a much larger clone, this may be a read error. V is TRBV6-2 or TRBV6-3 and J is TRBJ2-3; D is undetermined. Trimming cost V 7 bases and J 6 bases, with 14 bases left between them. The germline V gene encodes CDR1 MNHEY and CDR2 SVGEGT. CDR3 length: 13 residues. The CDR3 reads CASIRTIGDTQYF. The CDR3 DNA sequence: TGTGCCAGCATCCGTACCATAGGGGATACGCAGTATTTT.

The chain employs TRBV2 and TRBJ2-1, with unresolved D. The CDR3 is 16 residues long. Trimming shortened V by 4 bases and J by 8 bases, and 21 bases separated the two germline ends. Looked up from germline, CDR1 is SNHLY and CDR2 is FYNNEI. CDR3 loop: CASSGRAARLRYEQFF. CDR3 nucleotides: TGTGCCAGCAGTGGACGGGCAGCCCGTTTGAGGTATGAGCAGTTCTTC.

This clonotype was found once. The chain joins TRBV28 to TRBJ2-2, with D unresolved. CDR1 and CDR2 from the germline V gene are MDHEN and SYDVKM. This CDR3 comprises 13 residues. Deletions cut 7 bases from V and 5 bases from J, with 11 bases between. The CDR3 spells CASIPDLTGELFF. CDR3 bases: TGTGCCAGCATACCGGACCTAACCGGGGAGCTGTTTTTT.